The sample holds many counts of the clone carrying this TCR beta chain. Its antigen is not identified. The germline CDR1 and CDR2 sequences are KGHDR and SFDVKD. V shed 2 bases and J shed 1 base, with 10 bases lying between them. This CDR3 contains 15 residues. This sample was taken from a study of neurological immune-mediated disorders. The method for making cDNA was 5'RACE, and it used 10-nucleotide random UMIs. TCRdb used MiXCR to reprocess the 5' RACE reads, holding one entry per CDR3 protein. Of about 120,000 distinct CDR3 sequences listed, 3.2% are singletons. Broader study findings: In HTLV-1-associated myelopathy, TCR clonal expansion was greatest, whereas multiple sclerosis had the least, falling below healthy controls. A possible signature appeared as one related-CDR3 cluster, in which phylogenetic grouping placed the repertoires of 18 of 34 multiple sclerosis patients. None of the CDR3 amino acid sequences of expanded clones were shared across subjects, and this suggested private repertoires in all groups.

The receptor comes from a woman in her thirties with multiple sclerosis. This chain joins TRBV24-1 and TRBJ2-5, with a possible D match to TRBD2 (5 bases). Sequencing input: PBMCs. CDR3 residues: CATSDSAVGQETQYF. CDR3 coding DNA: TGTGCCACCAGTGATTCAGCGGTAGGCCAAGAGACCCAGTACTTC.